The 5 T cell receptor beta chains reported below all come from one sample, sequenced in a study of shared clonotypes between healthy human individuals. Profiling relied on immunoSEQ multiplex PCR, and the TCRdb table lists in-frame clones only, not all of them. The sample lists approximately 530,000 clones, about 96% occurring once. Source material: naive CD4+ T cells sorted from blood. Subset here: CD45RA+ positively selected. All receptors come from a woman between 25 and 40 years old in good health.

V gene TRBV28 combines with J gene TRBJ1-5, with 7 bases identical to TRBD1. CDR1 MDHEN and CDR2 SYDVKM come from the germline V gene. V dropped 5 bases and J dropped 4; count of bases not matched to a gene: 2. CDR3 length: 13 amino acids. CDR3 sequence: CASSTGDNQPQHF. The CDR3 nucleotides read TGTGCCAGCAGTACAGGGGATAATCAGCCCCAGCATTTT.

The chain employs TRBV6-5 and TRBJ2-1; 9 nucleotides match TRBD1. Germline lookup yields CDR1 MNHEY and CDR2 SVGAGI. The V and J ends lost 6 bases and 3 bases, in that order; junction bases with no gene match: 3. The CDR3 is made up of 14 amino acids. The CDR3 DNA sequence: TGTGCCAGCAGATGGGACAGGGACTACAATGAGCAGTTCTTC. Translated: CASRWDRDYNEQFF.

The gene calls are TRBV14 and TRBJ2-1; a weak D match, TRBD1 (5 bases). Germline V gene data show CDR1 as SGHDN and CDR2 as FVKESK. The V end was cut by 4 bases, the J end by 8 bases, with 12 bases between. The length of the CDR3 is 13 residues. CDR3 region: CASSPRQLDEQFF. CDR3 nucleotides: TGTGCCAGCAGCCCGAGACAGTTGGATGAGCAGTTCTTC.

The chain joins TRBV13 to TRBJ2-3, with 12 bases fitting TRBD2. After removal of 5 bases from V and 4 bases from J, the junction contained 4 bases not matched to a gene. The germline V gene encodes CDR1 PRHDT and CDR2 FYEKMQ (reference sequence). The CDR3 has 15 amino acids. CDR3 loop: CASSPTSGSADTQYF. The DNA of the CDR3 is TGTGCCAGCAGCCCGACTAGCGGGAGTGCAGATACGCAGTATTTT. The full variable domain, its missing parts supplied by reference TRBV13 and TRBJ2-3, is AAGVIQSPRHLIKEKRETATLKCYPIPRHDTVYWYQQGPGQDPQFLISFYEKMQSDKGSIPDRFSAQQFSDYHSELNMSSLELGDSALYFCASSPTSGSADTQYFGPGTRLTVL.

This chain joins TRBV28 and TRBJ2-1; D is tentatively TRBD1 or TRBD2 (5 bases each). The CDR3 is 15 residues long. CDR1 MDHEN and CDR2 SYDVKM come from the germline V gene. With 4 bases removed from V and 4 bases from J, the gap between germline ends came to 14 bases. CDR3 bases: TGTGCCAGCAGTTCATCCGGGACGGATTACAATGAGCAGTTCTTC. Amino acid sequence: CASSSSGTDYNEQFF.